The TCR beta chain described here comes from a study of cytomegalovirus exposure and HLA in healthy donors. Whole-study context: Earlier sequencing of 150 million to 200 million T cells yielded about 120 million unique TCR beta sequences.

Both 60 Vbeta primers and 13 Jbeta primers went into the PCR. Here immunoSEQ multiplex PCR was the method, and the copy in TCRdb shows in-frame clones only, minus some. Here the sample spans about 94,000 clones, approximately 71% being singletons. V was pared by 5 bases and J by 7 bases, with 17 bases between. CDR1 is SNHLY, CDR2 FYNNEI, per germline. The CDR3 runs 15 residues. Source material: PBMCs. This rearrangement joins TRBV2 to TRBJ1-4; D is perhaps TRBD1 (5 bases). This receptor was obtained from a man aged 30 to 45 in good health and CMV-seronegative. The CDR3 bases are TGTGCCAGCAGTCGGACATTAACATCGGGTGAAAAACTGTTTTTT. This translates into CASSRTLTSGEKLFF.